These T cell receptor beta chains were read from a single sample in a study of blood T cell repertoires in COVID-19. Sequenced by immunoSEQ multiplex PCR; TCRdb stores in-frame clones only, minus some. Of hundreds of thousands of clones in the sample, around nine tenths were seen once. The sample comprised peripheral blood. All receptors come from a human donor in a cohort sampled during active COVID-19. The CDR3 runs from the conserved cysteine through the conserved F or W. Each record gives: D gene, V gene, clone size, J gene, CDR3 DNA, CDR3 protein. D genes are given only for firm matches. Only part of the rows carry a size: once, few, many, or a class if the clone is expanded.

d_gene: TRBD2; v_gene: TRBV28; abundance: many; j_gene: TRBJ2-7; CDR3nt: TGTGCCAGCAGTTTATGGGAGCGGGAGGGCCGGGCCGAGCAGTACTTC; CDR3aa: CASSLWEREGRAEQYF
d_gene: .; v_gene: TRBV28; abundance: .; j_gene: TRBJ1-5; CDR3nt: TGTGCCAGCGCTTCCAGGTTACAGGGAAAGAGCAATCAGCCCCAGCATTTT; CDR3aa: CASASRLQGKSNQPQHF
d_gene: TRBD1; v_gene: TRBV30; abundance: .; j_gene: TRBJ2-7; CDR3nt: TGTGCCTGGAGACTATCGACAGGGGCCAGCTCCTACGAGCAGTACTTC; CDR3aa: CAWRLSTGASSYEQYF
d_gene: .; v_gene: TRBV3-1/TRBV3-2; abundance: .; j_gene: TRBJ2-7; CDR3nt: TGTGCCAGCAGCCGGGGCACCCTCTTCTACGAGCAGTACTTC; CDR3aa: CASSRGTLFYEQYF
d_gene: .; v_gene: TRBV11-2; abundance: .; j_gene: TRBJ1-3; CDR3nt: TGTGCCAGCAGCTTTCCCCAGTCTGGAAACACCATATATTTT; CDR3aa: CASSFPQSGNTIYF
d_gene: .; v_gene: TRBV5-1; abundance: .; j_gene: TRBJ1-4; CDR3nt: TGCGCCAGCAGCTTGGGGCCAACAACTAATGAAAAACTGTTTTTT; CDR3aa: CASSLGPTTNEKLFF
d_gene: TRBD1; v_gene: TRBV18; abundance: .; j_gene: TRBJ1-1; CDR3nt: TGTGCCAGCTCCCGCCGGGACAGGAACACTGAAGCTTTCTTT; CDR3aa: CASSRRDRNTEAFF
d_gene: TRBD2; v_gene: TRBV7-8; abundance: .; j_gene: TRBJ2-1; CDR3nt: TGTGCCAGCAGCCCCCGACTAGCGGGGGAATACAATGAGCAGTTCTTC; CDR3aa: CASSPRLAGEYNEQFF
d_gene: TRBD1; v_gene: TRBV30; abundance: .; j_gene: TRBJ1-4; CDR3nt: TGTGCCTGGAGCTCGGACAGGGGAGGGGAAAAACTGTTTTTT; CDR3aa: CAWSSDRGGEKLFF
d_gene: .; v_gene: TRBV12-3/TRBV12-4; abundance: .; j_gene: TRBJ1-2; CDR3nt: TGTGCCAGCAGCCTAGGACAGCCCTATGGCTACACCTTC; CDR3aa: CASSLGQPYGYTF
d_gene: .; v_gene: TRBV13; abundance: few; j_gene: TRBJ1-4; CDR3nt: TGTGCCAGCAGCCCACCCTCCGGGACTTGGGAAGAAAAACTGTTTTTT; CDR3aa: CASSPPSGTWEEKLFF
d_gene: TRBD1; v_gene: TRBV9; abundance: .; j_gene: TRBJ2-7; CDR3nt: TGTGCCAGCAGCGTAGAGGACAGGAGGCCCTACGAGCAGTACTTC; CDR3aa: CASSVEDRRPYEQYF
d_gene: TRBD2; v_gene: TRBV4-2; abundance: .; j_gene: TRBJ2-5; CDR3nt: TGTGCCAGCAGCCAAGGGGGACTAGAGCTAGAGACCCAGTACTTC; CDR3aa: CASSQGGLELETQYF
d_gene: TRBD1; v_gene: TRBV5-1; abundance: .; j_gene: TRBJ2-1; CDR3nt: TGCGCCAGCAGCTTAAGGACAGGGCAAGGCAATGAGCAGTTCTTC; CDR3aa: CASSLRTGQGNEQFF
d_gene: TRBD2; v_gene: TRBV10-2; abundance: few; j_gene: TRBJ2-5; CDR3nt: TGCGCCAGCAGTGATCTAGCGGGAGGGGAGACCCAGTACTTC; CDR3aa: CASSDLAGGETQYF
d_gene: .; v_gene: TRBV18; abundance: .; j_gene: TRBJ1-1; CDR3nt: TGTGCCAGCTCACCGGGGGGAGACACTGAAGCTTTCTTT; CDR3aa: CASSPGGDTEAFF
d_gene: .; v_gene: TRBV27; abundance: .; j_gene: TRBJ2-7; CDR3nt: TGTGCCAGCAGTTCATCGGGCCTCGGAACCTACGAGCAGTACTTC; CDR3aa: CASSSSGLGTYEQYF
d_gene: TRBD1; v_gene: TRBV10-1; abundance: once; j_gene: TRBJ2-7; CDR3nt: TGCGCCAGCCTAAGGACAGGGGGTTACGAGCAGTACTTC; CDR3aa: CASLRTGGYEQYF
d_gene: TRBD1; v_gene: TRBV30; abundance: once; j_gene: TRBJ1-5; CDR3nt: TGTGCCTGGAGTATAGGGACAGGGACCCCTAGCAATCAGCCCCAGCATTTT; CDR3aa: CAWSIGTGTPSNQPQHF
d_gene: TRBD1; v_gene: TRBV3-1/TRBV3-2; abundance: .; j_gene: TRBJ1-3; CDR3nt: TGTGCCAGCAGCCAATCAGGGGGGACTGGAAACACCATATATTTT; CDR3aa: CASSQSGGTGNTIYF
d_gene: TRBD1; v_gene: TRBV7-2; abundance: .; j_gene: TRBJ2-2; CDR3nt: TGTGCCAGCAGCTTAGCCGACAGGGACGGAGTCTCTGAGAACACCGGGGAGCTGTTTTTT; CDR3aa: CASSLADRDGVSENTGELFF
d_gene: TRBD1; v_gene: TRBV27; abundance: .; j_gene: TRBJ1-2; CDR3nt: TGTGCCAGCAGTCTTATGACAGGGGGTCATAACTTCGTATTC; CDR3aa: CASSLMTGGHNFVF
d_gene: .; v_gene: TRBV11-2; abundance: .; j_gene: TRBJ2-3; CDR3nt: TGTGCCAGCAGCCCCGGGCCGGGGTTATGGAATACGCAGTATTTT; CDR3aa: CASSPGPGLWNTQYF
d_gene: TRBD1; v_gene: TRBV30; abundance: .; j_gene: TRBJ1-1; CDR3nt: TGTGCCTGGAGTCCCGGGACAGGGAGAGGGGGCACTGAAGCTTTCTTT; CDR3aa: CAWSPGTGRGGTEAFF
d_gene: .; v_gene: TRBV30; abundance: .; j_gene: TRBJ1-2; CDR3nt: TGTGCCTGGAGGGGGACAAGCTCATGGGGCTACACCTTC; CDR3aa: CAWRGTSSWGYTF
d_gene: TRBD1; v_gene: TRBV5-6; abundance: .; j_gene: TRBJ1-5; CDR3nt: TGTGCCAGCAGCTTGGAGCAAGACAGGGGAAGGCAGCCCCAGCATTTT; CDR3aa: CASSLEQDRGRQPQHF
d_gene: .; v_gene: TRBV5-1; abundance: .; j_gene: TRBJ1-1; CDR3nt: TGCGCCAGCAGCTTGGTTCCAGTCGACAATGGGAACACTGAAGCTTTCTTT; CDR3aa: CASSLVPVDNGNTEAFF
d_gene: .; v_gene: TRBV11-2; abundance: .; j_gene: TRBJ2-6; CDR3nt: TGTGCCAGCAGCCAAATCACAGGGTCTGGGGCCAACGTCCTGACTTTC; CDR3aa: CASSQITGSGANVLTF
d_gene: TRBD1; v_gene: TRBV19; abundance: .; j_gene: TRBJ2-3; CDR3nt: TGTGCCAGTAGTACGGGACAGGGGGACACAGATACGCAGTATTTT; CDR3aa: CASSTGQGDTDTQYF
d_gene: .; v_gene: TRBV6-5; abundance: .; j_gene: TRBJ1-6; CDR3nt: TGTGCCAGCAGTTACTCGATCAGGAATAATTCACCCCTCCACTTT; CDR3aa: CASSYSIRNNSPLHF
d_gene: TRBD2; v_gene: TRBV19; abundance: .; j_gene: TRBJ2-1; CDR3nt: TGTGCCAGTAGTATCGGGCGGGAGGCGTCGAATGAGCAGTTCTTC; CDR3aa: CASSIGREASNEQFF
d_gene: TRBD2; v_gene: TRBV7-8; abundance: .; j_gene: TRBJ2-7; CDR3nt: TGTGCCAGCAGCTTGACCAGCGGGAGTTACTACGAGCAGTACTTC; CDR3aa: CASSLTSGSYYEQYF
d_gene: TRBD2; v_gene: TRBV27; abundance: .; j_gene: TRBJ2-1; CDR3nt: TGTGCCAGCAGTTTATCTACTAGCGGGAGTCTGGATGAGCAGTTCTTC; CDR3aa: CASSLSTSGSLDEQFF
d_gene: .; v_gene: TRBV7-2; abundance: few; j_gene: TRBJ2-7; CDR3nt: TGTGCCAGCAGCTCGCAGGGATACGAGCAGTACTTC; CDR3aa: CASSSQGYEQYF
d_gene: .; v_gene: TRBV10-3; abundance: .; j_gene: TRBJ2-2; CDR3nt: TGTGCCATCAGAGTAGACACCGGGGAGCTGTTTTTT; CDR3aa: CAIRVDTGELFF
d_gene: TRBD1; v_gene: TRBV10-1; abundance: .; j_gene: TRBJ2-7; CDR3nt: TGCGCCAGCAGTGACGGGGGGACAGGGAACTACGAGCAGTACTTC; CDR3aa: CASSDGGTGNYEQYF
d_gene: TRBD1; v_gene: TRBV10-2; abundance: .; j_gene: TRBJ2-5; CDR3nt: TGCGCCAGCGGAAGACAGGGGGCGACCCAGTACTTC; CDR3aa: CASGRQGATQYF